This TCR beta chain originates from a study of cytotoxic CD8 clonotypes in ibrutinib-treated CLL. Study details: Once treatment had gone on for a median of 12 months, range 6 to 36, response samples were drawn.

Trimming stripped 8 bases from V and 1 base from J, with 15 bases between. The germline gives CDR1 SNHLY, CDR2 FYNNEI. The CDR3 totals 15 residues. To note about this clone: Its antigen is not identified.

Regarding the study as a whole: On treatment, the uncommon public clonotypes contracted or remained stable. Higher clonality was seen at ibrutinib response and a return toward baseline at progression.

Produced via immunoSEQ multiplex PCR; TCRdb's table is partial and in-frame only. The profile shows fewer than 400,000 clones, under 70% of them singletons. This specimen was PBMCs, taken after 36 months of ibrutinib treatment. This clonotype originated in a human donor with chronic lymphocytic leukemia. The gene calls are TRBV2 and TRBJ1-5; perhaps TRBD1 as D (5 bases). The CDR3 is CASLRDRGSNQPQHF. The CDR3, as DNA: TGTGCCAGCCTCCGCGATCGGGGGAGCAATCAGCCCCAGCATTTT.